Sequencing of this T cell receptor (beta chain) was carried out in a study of identical twins. The study's findings and limits: Alpha sequences out of frame and shared by twins had excess low generation probability.

CDR3 length equals 13 residues. Trimming left V 6 bases short and J 5 bases short, with 14 bases between. Germline V gene data show CDR1 as SEHNR and CDR2 as FQNEAQ (reference sequence). TCRdb re-called the 5' RACE reads through MiXCR, storing one row per CDR3 protein. Of roughly 490,000 distinct CDR3 sequences in the sample, roughly 13% were seen once. Note on this clonotype: Its antigen is not known.

Another study also made use of these data, one on yellow fever vaccine responses in identical twins.

This chain connects TRBV7-9 to TRBJ2-7; no definite D call. Source material: CD4+ T cells sorted from blood. This clonotype originated in a woman aged 18-35 years in good health. The CDR3 DNA is TGTGCCAGCAGTTATCCTCCGGTCCACGAGCAGTACTTC. It specifies CASSYPPVHEQYF.